This T cell receptor (beta chain) was observed in a study of blood T cell repertoires in COVID-19. Study-wide context: COVID-19 samples, acute and convalescent, were from the United States, Italy and Spain. Nucleic acid was either cDNA or gDNA, and it came from T cells, B-cell-depleted T cells, or PBMCs.

Libraries were prepared by immunoSEQ multiplex PCR; TCRdb keeps only in-frame clonotypes and omits some of them. The sample comprises about 140,000 clones, approximately 84% of which are singletons, and approximately 1.6% rests with the top ten. The germline CDR1 and CDR2 sequences are MGHRA and YSYEKL. CDR3 length equals 17 residues. V gave up 4 bases and J gave up 1 base; unmatched junction bases: 11. Participants came from roughly 24 US areas, aged roughly 18 to 100 years. Source material: PBMCs or T cells enriched from blood (not recorded which). The receptor was derived from a woman under 30 who had been exposed to COVID-19. The chain joins TRBV4-1 to TRBJ2-3; the match to TRBD2 covers 7 bases. CDR3 DNA sequence: TGCGCCAGCAGCCCCCAGCGGGGATTACGGGGCACAGATACGCAGTATTTT. Translated, it gives CASSPQRGLRGTDTQYF.